This T cell receptor beta chain was sequenced for a study of blood T cell repertoires in COVID-19. Study-level information: The United States, Italy and Spain were the sources of the acute and convalescent COVID-19 samples. Sources were T cells, B-cell-depleted T cells, or PBMCs; the material itself was cDNA or gDNA.

This CDR3 contains 13 residues. The germline V gene has CDR1 MNHEY and CDR2 SMNVEV (reference sequence). Unmatched junction bases numbered 5, after V lost 5 bases and J lost 5 bases. In the authors' methods: Estimates of nucleated cell counts were drawn from the amplification of reference gene primers. Here immunoSEQ multiplex PCR was the method, and the copy in TCRdb shows in-frame clones only, minus some. V and J calls and clone size are copied from that table; D and trimming were computed from the DNA. The table lists roughly 100,000 clones, 60% to 80% of them singletons, with about 9% in the top ten.

The chain has TRBV27 and TRBJ1-1; 7 bases fit TRBD1. The sequencing sample was made of peripheral blood. The origin of this receptor is a man between 60 and 70 years old with active or convalescent COVID-19. The CDR3 nucleotides read TGTGCCAGCAGTCACCGACAGGGAACTGAAGCTTTCTTT. Translating gives CASSHRQGTEAFF.